These 26 T cell receptor beta chains originate from one sample sequenced in a study of cytomegalovirus exposure and HLA in healthy donors. Profiling relied on immunoSEQ multiplex PCR, and the TCRdb table lists in-frame clones only, not all of them. The data hold roughly 70,000 clones, with 96% observed a single time. What was sequenced was PBMCs. Receptors originate from a man aged 18 to 30 in good health and CMV-seronegative.

About this clone: The junction shows a germline mismatch at one end, possibly a read error. The rearrangement uses TRBV7-7 and TRBJ2-5; the D gene is possibly TRBD2 (6 bases). CDR1 and CDR2 (germline): SSHAT, FNYEAQ (reference sequence). The CDR3 consists of 17 residues. For the CDR3, the DNA is TGTGCTAGCAGCTTAGGAGTCCGGGACTTAGGCGTAGAGACCCAGTACTTC. It is translated as CASSLGVRDLGVETQYF.

V usage is TRBV2 and J usage is TRBJ1-4; 8 bases agree with TRBD1. J lost 4 bases, V lost 8 bases, and 6 bases had no gene match. CDR1 SNHLY and CDR2 FYNNEI come from the germline V gene. The CDR3 is 14 amino acids. The DNA for the CDR3 is TGTGCCAGCCATGGGACAGGAGGTAATGAAAAACTGTTTTTT. Translation gives CASHGTGGNEKLFF.

The chain links TRBV5-5 to TRBJ2-5; TRBD2 aligns across 9 bases. CDR1 is SGHKS, CDR2 YYEKEE, per germline (reference sequence). This CDR3 region has 14 residues. The V gene end was trimmed by 4 bases and the J gene end by 5 bases; junction bases not matched to a gene: 6. CDR3 amino acids: CASSTEREEETQYF. For the CDR3, the DNA is TGTGCCAGCAGCACTGAGCGGGAGGAGGAGACCCAGTACTTC.

V usage is TRBV9 and J usage is TRBJ2-4; possible D gene TRBD2, 5 bases. The V and J ends lost 1 base and 9 bases respectively, with 14 bases between them. Germline V lookup: CDR1 SGDLS, CDR2 YYNGEE. The CDR3 is made up of 14 amino acids. In DNA form, the CDR3 reads TGTGCCAGCAGCGTATCGGGGTCTACGGGCATTCAGTACTTC. Residues: CASSVSGSTGIQYF.

The chain is built from TRBV7-9 and TRBJ2-2; the D gene is possibly TRBD2 (5 bases). CDR3 length: 15 residues. Trimming left V 7 bases short and J 0 bases short, with 12 bases between. The germline V gene has CDR1 SEHNR and CDR2 FQNEAQ (reference sequence). This CDR3 reads CASTLSSPNTGELFF. The CDR3 DNA reads TGTGCCAGCACCCTATCTAGCCCGAACACCGGGGAGCTGTTTTTT.

The genes are TRBV20-1 and TRBJ1-4, with no clear D. This CDR3 comprises 11 residues. Germline CDR1 is DFQATT and CDR2 is SNEGSKA (reference sequence). The V end was cut by 6 bases, the J end by 8 bases, with 10 bases between. The CDR3 sequence: CSAMHREKLFF. As DNA, the CDR3 is TGCAGTGCGATGCACCGGGAAAAACTGTTTTTT.

CDR3 nucleotides: TGTGCCAGCAGTACCGGGACAGTAGGAGCTTTCTTT. This codes for CASSTGTVGAFF. The gene calls are TRBV27 and TRBJ1-1; 7 nucleotides match TRBD1. V was clipped by 5 bases and J by 10 bases; unmatched bases: 7. Germline CDR1 and CDR2: MNHEY and SMNVEV (reference sequence). The CDR3 loop spans 12 amino acids.

The genes are TRBV6-4 and TRBJ2-6; the match to TRBD1 covers 7 bases. The CDR3 has 16 amino acids. The germline V gene has CDR1 MRHNA and CDR2 SNTAGT. Losses at the gene ends were 6 bases for V and 0 bases for J; bases not matched to a gene: 5. This CDR3 is CASSKGQLSGANVLTF. Here the CDR3 DNA reads TGTGCCAGCAGCAAGGGACAGCTCTCTGGGGCCAACGTCCTGACTTTC.

The CDR3 loop is CASTPQRNQPQHF. The CDR3 bases are TGTGCCAGCACGCCCCAGAGGAATCAGCCCCAGCATTTT. The chain links TRBV2 to TRBJ1-5; no firm D call. V was shortened by 7 bases and J by 4 bases, with 11 bases between the two germline ends. The CDR3 is 13 residues long. The germline V gene has CDR1 SNHLY and CDR2 FYNNEI. Drawing the rest from reference TRBV2 and TRBJ1-5, the complete variable domain is EPEVTQTPSHQVTQMGQEVILRCVPISNHLYFYWYRQILGQKVEFLVSFYNNEISEKSEIFDDQFSVERPDGSNFTLKIRSTKLEDSAMYFCASTPQRNQPQHFGDGTRLSIL.

V is TRBV5-1 and J is TRBJ2-7; D gene ambiguous. V lost 0 bases and J 0 bases, leaving 10 bases between the germline ends. Looked up from germline, CDR1 is SGHRS and CDR2 is YFSETQ. The CDR3 has 15 amino acids. The CDR3 is CASSLEARSSYEQYF. The DNA for the CDR3 is TGCGCCAGCAGCTTGGAAGCGCGGAGCTCCTACGAGCAGTACTTC.

This clone was seen once. The chain joins TRBV2 to TRBJ2-3, with 8 bases fitting TRBD1. The CDR3 extends over 16 amino acids. The V gene end was trimmed by 4 bases and the J gene end by 4 bases; junction bases not matched to a gene: 10. Per the germline V gene, CDR1 is SNHLY and CDR2 is FYNNEI. Written as DNA, the CDR3 is TGTGCCAGCAGTGCCACCAATCAGGGGGCGGCAGATACGCAGTATTTT. Protein: CASSATNQGAADTQYF.

V is TRBV15 and J is TRBJ1-5; D gene ambiguous. Germline V CDR1 and CDR2: LNHNV, YYDKDF (reference sequence). The CDR3 extends over 14 amino acids. Between the trimmed V and J ends, which lost 0 bases and 13 bases, there was a span of 16 bases. The CDR3 sequence is CATSRDLSQRIQHF. The DNA of the CDR3 is TGTGCCACCAGCAGAGATTTAAGCCAGAGGATTCAGCATTTT.

The chain uses TRBV6-5 and TRBJ2-7; TRBD1 agrees at 7 bases. The germline gives CDR1 MNHEY, CDR2 SVGAGI. V was clipped by 1 base and J by 2 bases; unmatched bases: 2. The CDR3 spans 14 residues. The CDR3 here is CASSYYRGTYEQYF. For the CDR3, the DNA is TGTGCCAGCAGTTACTACAGGGGTACCTACGAGCAGTACTTC.

The CDR3 sequence is CASSLGMNTEAFF. Written as DNA, the CDR3 is TGCGCCAGCAGCTTGGGTATGAACACTGAAGCTTTCTTT. The V call is TRBV5-1, the J call TRBJ1-1; D remains ambiguous. Germline V gene sequence: CDR1 SGHRS, CDR2 YFSETQ. The V gene lost 0 bases and the J gene lost 0 bases, with 3 bases spanning the gap. This CDR3 contains 13 residues.

The chain combines TRBV10-3 with TRBJ2-7; D may be TRBD2 (5 bases). Germline V gives CDR1 ENHRY, CDR2 SYGVKD. The ends were cut back, 6 bases at V and 6 bases at J, with 15 bases in the middle. The CDR3 sequence is 13 residues long. CDR3 DNA: TGTGCCATCAGCCGGGAATTGGGTGGCGAGCAGTACTTC. Its translation: CAISRELGGEQYF.

The chain recombines TRBV6-5 with TRBJ1-2; 11 bases are shared with TRBD1. The length of the CDR3 is 14 residues. V lost 6 bases, J lost 4 bases, and 4 bases stayed unmatched. Germline loops: CDR1 MNHEY, CDR2 SVGAGI. CDR3 loop: CASRDRGLSYGYTF. The CDR3 DNA follows: TGTGCCAGCAGGGACAGGGGGCTAAGCTATGGCTACACCTTC.

The V and J genes are TRBV6-6 and TRBJ2-7, with no clear D. This CDR3 contains 11 residues. Germline V gene data show CDR1 as MNHNY and CDR2 as SVGAGI (reference sequence). V lost 4 bases, J lost 3 bases, and 4 bases lay in between. The CDR3: CASSSIYEQYF. The DNA for the CDR3 is TGTGCCAGCAGTTCCATCTACGAGCAGTACTTC.

This clone is a singleton in its sample. The rearrangement links TRBV6-6 to TRBJ1-1; weak D call: TRBD1 (6 bases). V lost 7 bases and J lost 2, with 14 bases in between. CDR3 size: 14 residues. Per the germline V gene, CDR1 is MNHNY and CDR2 is SVGAGI (reference sequence). The CDR3 protein is CASIQGGANTEAFF. The CDR3 DNA sequence: TGTGCCAGCATCCAAGGGGGGGCAAACACTGAAGCTTTCTTT.

The CDR3 DNA follows: TGCAGCGTTATTCCGGGTAAAGGGGGACCTATGAACACTGAAGCTTTCTTT. Residues: CSVIPGKGGPMNTEAFF. The chain carries TRBV29-1 and TRBJ1-1, with a possible D match to TRBD1 (6 bases). This CDR3 has 17 amino acids. Deletions cut 5 bases from V and 0 bases from J, with 22 bases between. Germline V gene data show CDR1 as SQVTM and CDR2 as ANQGSEA.

The rearrangement links TRBV19 to TRBJ1-1; TRBD1 is a possible D gene (6 bases). The CDR3 is 15 residues long. Trimming stripped 4 bases from V and 0 bases from J, with 12 bases between. Germline V gene lookup returns CDR1 LNHDA and CDR2 SQIVND (reference sequence). CDR3 in amino acids: CASSRAGALNTEAFF. The CDR3, as DNA: TGTGCCAGTAGTAGGGCAGGGGCTTTGAACACTGAAGCTTTCTTT. Full variable domain (outside the CDR3, taken from reference TRBV19 and TRBJ1-1): DGGITQSPKYLFRKEGQNVTLSCEQNLNHDAMYWYRQDPGQGLRLIYYSQIVNDFQKGDIAEGYSVSREKKESFPLTVTSAQKNPTAFYLCASSRAGALNTEAFFGQGTRLTVV.

The V call is TRBV7-8, the J call TRBJ2-5; 10 nucleotides line up with TRBD1. The V segment lost 7 bases and the J segment 4 bases; nucleotides outside the gene matches: 9. This CDR3 has 15 amino acids. Germline CDR1 is SGHVS and CDR2 is FQNEAQ. CDR3 protein: CASTHRDRGRETQYF. In DNA form, the CDR3 reads TGTGCCAGCACCCACCGGGACAGGGGAAGAGAGACCCAGTACTTC.

This chain uses TRBV29-1 with TRBJ2-6, with 8 bases fitting TRBD1. The V and J ends lost 8 bases and 0 bases, in that order; junction bases with no gene match: 12. The CDR3 spans 17 residues. Germline CDR1 SQVTM, CDR2 ANQGSEA. CDR3 sequence: CSPKGGQEVSGANVLTF. The CDR3 region has the DNA TGCAGCCCAAAGGGGGGACAGGAAGTCTCTGGGGCCAACGTCCTGACTTTC.

This chain links TRBV4-2 with TRBJ2-1; 8 nucleotides align to TRBD2. From germline, CDR1 is LGHNA and CDR2 YNFKEQ. CDR3 length: 18 residues. J lost 2 bases, V lost 2 bases, and 11 bases had no gene match. This CDR3 reads CASSQSPGTSLAYNEQFF. Here the CDR3 DNA reads TGTGCCAGCAGCCAATCGCCCGGGACTAGTCTCGCCTACAATGAGCAGTTCTTC.

The chain couples TRBV6-5 to TRBJ2-6; D might be TRBD2 (5 bases). Germline V lookup: CDR1 MNHEY, CDR2 SVGAGI. The CDR3 totals 15 residues. V lost 4 bases and J lost 0, with 7 bases in between. CDR3 sequence: CASSSGFSGANVLTF. The CDR3 nucleotides are TGTGCCAGCAGTTCGGGGTTCTCTGGGGCCAACGTCCTGACTTTC.

This clone was detected once. V usage is TRBV9 and J usage is TRBJ1-2, with D tentatively TRBD1 (5 bases). Trimming stripped 0 bases from V and 4 bases from J, with 10 bases between. There are 14 residues in the CDR3. Per germline, CDR1 SGDLS and CDR2 YYNGEE. The CDR3 region has the DNA TGTGCCAGCAGCGTAGACAGGACCCTCTATGGCTACACCTTC. Translated, it gives CASSVDRTLYGYTF.

This chain links TRBV18 with TRBJ2-7, with 11 bases matching TRBD2. The CDR3 sequence is 16 residues long. With V trimmed by 2 bases and J by 1 base, 4 bases remained unmatched. CDR1 is KGHSH and CDR2 is LQKENI in the germline V gene. The CDR3 DNA sequence: TGTGCCAGCTCACCAGCCGGGACTAGCGGTTCCTACGAGCAGTACTTC. The encoded protein is CASSPAGTSGSYEQYF.